The rows below give T cell receptor beta chains drawn from one sample of a study of blood T cell repertoires in COVID-19. Assay used: immunoSEQ multiplex PCR; TCRdb lists only in-frame clones, some missing. The table includes about 530,000 clones, roughly nine tenths detected once. Sample: peripheral blood. These receptors came from a woman aged 45-60 years with COVID-19, enrolled during active disease. The CDR3 runs from the conserved cysteine through the conserved F or W. D genes are given only for firm matches. Some rows have no size entry. The others give once, few or many, or a class for an expanded clone.

D gene,clone size,V gene,CDR3 length,J gene,CDR3 DNA,CDR3 protein
TRBD1,.,TRBV10-2,15,TRBJ1-2,TGCGCCAGCAGTTTCGCCGGGACAGAGGCCCATGGCTACACCTTC,CASSFAGTEAHGYTF
TRBD1,.,TRBV6-5,14,TRBJ1-2,TGTGCCAGCATCGGACAGGGGCTTAACTATGGCTACACCTTC,CASIGQGLNYGYTF
TRBD1,.,TRBV28,12,TRBJ2-5,TGTGCCAGCAGTGTACAGGGGGAGACCCAGTACTTC,CASSVQGETQYF
.,.,TRBV9,15,TRBJ1-1,TGTGCCAGCAGCGCCTGGGGGGAAGAGGGCACTGAAGCTTTCTTT,CASSAWGEEGTEAFF
.,once,TRBV5-1,18,TRBJ1-2,TGCGCCAGCAGCTTGGTAGAAGGTTCGGTCGAAGCAGGGTATGGCTACACCTTC,CASSLVEGSVEAGYGYTF
.,.,TRBV9,14,TRBJ2-2,TGTGCCAGCAGCGTAGAACAGCTCACCGGGGAGCTGTTTTTT,CASSVEQLTGELFF
.,many,TRBV2,12,TRBJ2-2,TGTGCCAGCAGTTCCGAGGATGGGGAGCTGTTTTTT,CASSSEDGELFF
.,few,TRBV7-9,12,TRBJ1-2,TGTGCCAGCACAGCCCTTTCTTATGGCTACACCTTC,CASTALSYGYTF
.,.,TRBV5-1,15,TRBJ1-1,TGCGCCAGCAGCTTTACAGGGAGGGCGAACACTGAAGCTTTCTTT,CASSFTGRANTEAFF
TRBD1,.,TRBV28,13,TRBJ2-7,TGTGCCACCCGGCGGGCAGGGGGCTACGAGCAGTACTTC,CATRRAGGYEQYF
.,once,TRBV27,13,TRBJ2-7,TGTGCCAGCAGTCTAGTAGCTTCCTACGAGCAGTACTTC,CASSLVASYEQYF
.,.,TRBV5-1,16,TRBJ1-1,TGCGCCAGCAGCTCTATGGTGTCAGGCCCGAACACTGAAGCTTTCTTT,CASSSMVSGPNTEAFF
TRBD1,.,TRBV11-1,15,TRBJ1-2,TGTGCCAGCAGCTTCGACAGGGGAGAGTACTATGGCTACACCTTC,CASSFDRGEYYGYTF
TRBD2,.,TRBV4-2,16,TRBJ2-1,TGTGCCAGCAGCCCCCTAGCGGGGGGGCTCCACAATGAGCAGTTCTTC,CASSPLAGGLHNEQFF
.,.,TRBV18,17,TRBJ1-1,TGTGCCAGCTCAACGGAGGTGGTCGCCGTGGGTCACACTGAAGCTTTCTTT,CASSTEVVAVGHTEAFF
TRBD1,once,TRBV3-1/TRBV3-2,18,TRBJ1-2,TGTGCCAGCAGCCAAGATCGTCGGGACAGAGGGAGTGACTATGGCTACACCTTC,CASSQDRRDRGSDYGYTF
.,.,TRBV7-3,14,TRBJ1-4,TGTGCCAGCATCACCAGGAGGTCTAATGAAAAACTGTTTTTT,CASITRRSNEKLFF
.,.,TRBV28,14,TRBJ1-5,TGTGCCAGCAGTTTAGCGATGGGGCATCAGCCCCAGCATTTT,CASSLAMGHQPQHF
.,.,TRBV9,14,TRBJ2-7,TGTGCCAGCAGCCCCCCGGGTAGCCGGTACGAGCAGTACTTC,CASSPPGSRYEQYF
TRBD2,once,TRBV11-2,16,TRBJ2-3,TGTGCCAGCAGCTTAAGGCTAGCGGGTAGAACAGATACGCAGTATTTT,CASSLRLAGRTDTQYF
.,.,TRBV13,12,TRBJ2-7,TGTGCCAGCAGCTTAGGCAGGCGCGAGCAGTACTTC,CASSLGRREQYF
TRBD1,.,TRBV11-2,14,TRBJ1-2,TGTGCCAGCAGCCCCATCGGGACAGGCTACGGCTACACCTTC,CASSPIGTGYGYTF
TRBD1,.,TRBV4-2,15,TRBJ1-5,TGTGCCAGCAGCCTCGGGACAGGGGATACTCAGCCCCAGCATTTT,CASSLGTGDTQPQHF
TRBD1,few,TRBV7-2,16,TRBJ1-2,TGTGCCAGCAGCACCATTACGGGACAGAGCTTCTATGGCTACACCTTC,CASSTITGQSFYGYTF
.,.,TRBV5-8,15,TRBJ1-4,TGTGCCAGCAGCTTTGGTAGATCAACTAATGAAAAACTGTTTTTT,CASSFGRSTNEKLFF
.,.,TRBV19,13,TRBJ1-4,TGTGCCAGTAGTAGTGCCCTGGAGGAAAAACTGTTTTTT,CASSSALEEKLFF
TRBD1,.,TRBV11-2,15,TRBJ1-2,TGTGCCAGCAGCCCCCGGGGGGACAGGGGCTATGGCTACACCTTC,CASSPRGDRGYGYTF
TRBD1,.,TRBV15,14,TRBJ2-1,TGTGCCACCAGCAGCCGTCCAGGGGGCAATGAGCAGTTCTTC,CATSSRPGGNEQFF
.,.,TRBV6-5,13,TRBJ1-3,TGTGCCAGCAGGGAGAGCTCTGGAAACACCATATATTTT,CASRESSGNTIYF